The entry below gives a single TCR beta chain sequence along with its context. The target of this receptor is not known. The input lacks base qualities; no much larger clone sits a single base away. Other DNA sequences within the sample encode an identical CDR3. The data were taken from a study of blood T cell repertoires in COVID-19 (TCRdb year 2020). About the investigation overall: Samples from collaborators originated in the United States, Italy and Spain and spanned both the acute and convalescent phases of COVID-19. The repertoires were released in a freely available public database intended as a resource for research on the immune response to SARS-CoV-2. The material from the prospective study consisted of cDNA or gDNA derived from T cells, B-cell-depleted T cells, or PBMCs. Where available, HLA class I and class II types were obtained from metadata supplied by the sample provider rather than from assay-based typing. The samples were drawn from the first 160 participants of the ongoing ImmuneRACE study and from some 1,300 subjects provided by 6 global collaborators. Deeply sampled blood TCRbeta repertoires from subjects exposed to, actively infected with, or recovered from COVID-19 were included in the dataset. Sample metadata almost always included a de-identified subject ID, COVID-19 status, age in years and sex.

The CDR3 spans 15 residues, from the cysteine through the phenylalanine. Only the CDR3 DNA is retained, 45 bases long and in frame from the first base. At the junction V is shortened by 5 bases and J by 3 bases; bases outside the gene matches: 5. Per the germline V gene, SGHAT is the CDR1 and FQNNGV is the CDR2. The paper as a whole reports these results and caveats: The quantity of clinical and demographic metadata differed by source and by participant and was supplied without curation.

Another Seattle source contributed samples from volunteer blood donors who had recovered from COVID-19. Each collaborating institution followed its own protocols to collect whole blood in K2EDTA tubes. Collaborator samples were shipped for TCRbeta analysis as frozen whole blood, isolated PBMCs, or DNA extracted from either sample type. TCRbeta CDR3 regions were amplified from genomic DNA by means of the immunoSEQ Assay, a bias-controlled multiplex PCR. In the paper's pipeline: Within the assay, amplification of reference gene primers was used to estimate how many nucleated cells each sample contained. To quantify the absolute abundance of each unique TCRbeta CDR3 rearrangement, sequence reads were collapsed and filtered. Productive Simpson clonality was computed per sample as the square root of Simpson's diversity index over productive rearrangements. TCRdb carries this immuneACCESS record with in-frame sequences only. Its versions omit some clonotypes, under half of them owing to an unresolved V gene in the studies checked, with the rest unexplained. V, J and clone size reflect that table, while D and trimming were determined from the DNA. This sample has a few hundred thousand clones in its table, and approximately 90% of those were observed once. 5.5% to 7% of the sample belongs to the ten largest clones.

The sequenced sample was peripheral blood. The V and J genes are TRBV11-2 and TRBJ2-3; TRBD1 lines up with 10 middle nucleotides. The clonotype originates from a woman aged 25 to 39 who had recovered from COVID-19. The CDR3 reads CASSPRTGGTDTQYF. The sequenced DNA is TGTGCCAGCAGCCCCCGGACAGGGGGAACAGATACGCAGTATTTT.